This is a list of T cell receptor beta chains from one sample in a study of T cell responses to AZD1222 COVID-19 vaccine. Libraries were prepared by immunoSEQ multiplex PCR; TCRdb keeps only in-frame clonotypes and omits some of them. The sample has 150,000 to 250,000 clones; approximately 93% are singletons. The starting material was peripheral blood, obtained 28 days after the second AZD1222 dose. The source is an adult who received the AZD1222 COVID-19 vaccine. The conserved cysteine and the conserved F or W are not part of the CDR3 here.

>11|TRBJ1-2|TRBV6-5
ASGISPNYGYT
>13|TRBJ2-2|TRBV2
ASSDSASNTGELF
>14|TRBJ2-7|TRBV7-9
ASSVIMLGSTYEQY
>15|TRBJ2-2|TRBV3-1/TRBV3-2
ASSQPGSGQRTGELF
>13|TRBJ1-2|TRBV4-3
ASSQAGSPSYGYT
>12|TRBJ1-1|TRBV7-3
ASSPHGQGTEAF
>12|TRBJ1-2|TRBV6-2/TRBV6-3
ASSYLDTGYGYT
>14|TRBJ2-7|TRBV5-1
ASSPYSGGGSYEQY
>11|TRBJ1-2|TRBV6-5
ASSTGLSNGYT
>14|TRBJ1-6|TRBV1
TSSLGCGTGDSPLH
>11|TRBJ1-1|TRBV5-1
ASSLAGDTEAF
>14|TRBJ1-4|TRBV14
ASSQDSGARGEKLF
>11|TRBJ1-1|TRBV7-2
ASNLDTNTEAF
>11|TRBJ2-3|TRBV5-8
ASRGRGKDTQY
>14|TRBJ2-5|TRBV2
ASSDLVDRVSETQY
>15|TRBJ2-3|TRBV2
ASIRLAGASSTDTQY
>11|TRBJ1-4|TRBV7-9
ASSYEVSEKLF
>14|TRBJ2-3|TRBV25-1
ASISPLGVVGDTQY
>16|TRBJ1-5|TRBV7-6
ASSLSAAGMNWDQPQH
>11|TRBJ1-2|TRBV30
AWSEGQNYGYT
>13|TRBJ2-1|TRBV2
ASSKGLAGFSEQF
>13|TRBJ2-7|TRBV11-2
ASSPRGPTGYEQY
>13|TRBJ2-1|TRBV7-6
ASSSTRSPYNEQF
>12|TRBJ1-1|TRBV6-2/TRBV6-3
ASSYGGGSTEAF
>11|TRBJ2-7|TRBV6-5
ASSYSITYEQY
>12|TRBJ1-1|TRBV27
ASSLLGGGAEAF
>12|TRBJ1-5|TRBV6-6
ASTKTGWGQPQH
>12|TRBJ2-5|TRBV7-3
ASSLNRAEETQY
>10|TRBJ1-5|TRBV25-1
ASNQGNQPQH
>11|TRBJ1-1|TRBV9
ASSVVVNTEAF
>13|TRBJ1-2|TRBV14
ASSPLVSRNYGYT
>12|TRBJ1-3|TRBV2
ASSEGVSGNTIY
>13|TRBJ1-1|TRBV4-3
ASSPHSSGRTEAF
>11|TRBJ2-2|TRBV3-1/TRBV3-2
ARLDTSTGELF
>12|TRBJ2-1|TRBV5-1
ASSPGTPYNEQF
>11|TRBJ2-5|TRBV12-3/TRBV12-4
ASTSWLGETQY
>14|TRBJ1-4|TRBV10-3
AISVDRGATNEKLF
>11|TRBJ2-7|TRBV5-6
ASRLTGSYEQY
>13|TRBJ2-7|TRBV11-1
ASSYSGTESGEQY
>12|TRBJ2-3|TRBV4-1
ASKGGGWSDTQY
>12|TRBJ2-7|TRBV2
ASFMAVVSYEQY
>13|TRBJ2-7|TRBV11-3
ASSLYTGDSYEQY
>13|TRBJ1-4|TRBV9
ASSKNRVGNEKLF
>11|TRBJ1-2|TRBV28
ASMETTNYGYT
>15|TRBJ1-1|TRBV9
ASSDPKQGSGNTEAF